These 29 T cell receptor beta chains were all obtained from the same sample, sequenced in a study of blood T cell repertoires in COVID-19. TCRdb keeps only in-frame clones here, not all; method: immunoSEQ multiplex PCR. The table records 250,000 to 350,000 clones, approximately 93% of them present only once. Sequencing was done on a sample of peripheral blood. These receptors all stem from a woman aged 30 to 39 with COVID-19, enrolled during active disease.

The CDR3, as DNA: TGCAGCGTTGCGGGACAGGGTTTAGGTGGACGAGAAAAACTGTTTTTT. It is translated as CSVAGQGLGGREKLFF. The chain combines TRBV29-1 with TRBJ1-4, with 9 nucleotides matching TRBD1. V lost 4 bases and J lost 8; bases outside the gene matches: 14. The germline V gene has CDR1 SQVTM and CDR2 ANQGSEA. The CDR3 is 16 amino acids.

V usage is TRBV28 and J usage is TRBJ2-1, with D possibly matching TRBD1 (6 bases). V lost 6 bases, J lost 4 bases, and 16 bases lay in between. CDR3 length equals 15 residues. Germline CDR1 reads MDHEN; CDR2 reads SYDVKM. The CDR3 protein is CASRPGQGSYNEQFF. The CDR3 DNA reads TGTGCCAGCAGACCGGGGCAGGGGAGTTACAATGAGCAGTTCTTC.

The chain is built from TRBV25-1 and TRBJ2-7; D may be TRBD2 (6 bases). The CDR3 is made up of 14 amino acids. Germline CDR1 MGHDK, CDR2 SYGVNS. Trimming took off 4 bases at V and 4 bases at J, with 14 bases between the two ends. The CDR3, as DNA: TGTGCCAGCAGTGCCGGGGGAAGGGTATACGAGCAGTACTTC. Amino acid sequence: CASSAGGRVYEQYF.

The rearrangement uses TRBV5-6 and TRBJ2-7, with 11 bases lining up with TRBD2. The J segment lost 3 bases and the V segment lost 2 bases, leaving 7 bases of the junction unmatched. The germline V gene has CDR1 SGHDT and CDR2 YYEEEE. The CDR3 runs to 16 residues. In DNA, the CDR3 is TGTGCCAGCAGCTTACCTACTAGCGGGAGTAGCTACGAGCAGTACTTC. As protein: CASSLPTSGSSYEQYF.

V gene TRBV19 combines with J gene TRBJ1-2; D gene unclear. V dropped 7 bases and J dropped 1 base, with 10 bases sitting between them. The CDR3 contains 13 residues. Germline CDR1 and CDR2: LNHDA and SQIVND (reference sequence). The CDR3 DNA is TGTGCCAGTACCCTTACAGATAACTATGGCTACACCTTC. Its translation is CASTLTDNYGYTF.

The J gene is TRBJ1-6, the V gene TRBV19; 9 positions match TRBD1. V was clipped by 4 bases and J by 8 bases; unmatched bases: 3. Germline V CDR1 and CDR2: LNHDA, SQIVND (reference sequence). The CDR3 is 14 amino acids. CDR3 sequence: CASSTGTGHSPLHF. CDR3 nucleotides: TGTGCCAGTAGTACGGGGACAGGGCATTCACCCCTCCACTTT. Looking up the rest from reference TRBV19 and TRBJ1-6 gives the full variable domain: DGGITQSPKYLFRKEGQNVTLSCEQNLNHDAMYWYRQDPGQGLRLIYYSQIVNDFQKGDIAEGYSVSREKKESFPLTVTSAQKNPTAFYLCASSTGTGHSPLHFGNGTRLTVT.

This chain uses TRBV5-1 with TRBJ2-3; TRBD2 aligns across 12 bases. Per the germline V gene, CDR1 is SGHRS and CDR2 is YFSETQ. The CDR3 is made up of 17 amino acids. V trimming: 4 bases; J trimming: 4 bases; junction bases outside the gene matches: 10. In nucleotides, the CDR3 is TGCGCCAGCAGCCCGGGCCTAGCGGGAGGGCCCGCAGATACGCAGTATTTT. Translating gives CASSPGLAGGPADTQYF.

The V gene is TRBV10-1, the J gene TRBJ2-3, with 11 nucleotides matching TRBD2. Germline V lookup: CDR1 WNHNN, CDR2 SYGVQD (reference sequence). The CDR3 runs to 16 residues. The ends lost 2 bases at V and 5 bases at J; junction bases unmatched: 6. CDR3 sequence reads: CASSERTSGSGDTQYF. The CDR3 bases are TGCGCCAGCAGTGAGAGAACTAGCGGGAGTGGAGATACGCAGTATTTT.

CDR3 sequence (DNA): TGTGCCAGTAGTCAACGACATAACGAGCAGCCCCAGCATTTT. This sequence encodes CASSQRHNEQPQHF. The rearrangement links TRBV19 to TRBJ1-5; D is undetermined. Germline V gives CDR1 LNHDA, CDR2 SQIVND (reference sequence). The CDR3 spans 14 residues. Trimming stripped 5 bases from V and 7 bases from J, with 15 bases between.

This clone showed up just once. The genes are TRBV27 and TRBJ1-4, with D hard to call. Per the germline V gene, CDR1 is MNHEY and CDR2 is SMNVEV (reference sequence). CDR3 length: 13 amino acids. V lost 6 bases and J lost 10, with 15 bases in between. The CDR3 nucleotides are TGTGCCAGCAGAACGACCGGCGGTGGAAAACTGTTTTTT. Translated: CASRTTGGGKLFF.

The CDR3 sequence: CSVGGFGGYTF. The CDR3 DNA sequence: TGCAGCGTTGGAGGGTTTGGTGGCTACACCTTC. The chain is built from TRBV29-1 and TRBJ1-2; D is ambiguous. The V end was cut by 4 bases, the J end by 7 bases, with 10 bases between. The germline V gene encodes CDR1 SQVTM and CDR2 ANQGSEA. The CDR3 totals 11 residues.

V gene TRBV27 combines with J gene TRBJ1-2; 8 positions match TRBD1. Germline CDR1 and CDR2: MNHEY and SMNVEV (reference sequence). J lost 6 bases, V lost 6 bases, and 9 bases had no gene match. This CDR3 spans 14 amino acids. This chain's CDR3 is CASRSSDRDNGYTF. The CDR3 nucleotides read TGTGCCAGCAGATCCTCGGACAGGGACAATGGCTACACCTTC.

The chain employs TRBV15 and TRBJ2-3; possible D gene TRBD2, 5 bases. The V and J ends lost 3 bases and 0 bases respectively, with 7 bases between them. This CDR3 has 14 amino acids. Per germline, CDR1 LNHNV and CDR2 YYDKDF (reference sequence). CDR3 residues: CATSRGGSTDTQYF. For the CDR3, the DNA is TGTGCCACCAGCAGGGGCGGGAGCACAGATACGCAGTATTTT. Full variable domain (remainder filled in from reference TRBV15 and TRBJ2-3): DAMVIQNPRYQVTQFGKPVTLSCSQTLNHNVMYWYQQKSSQAPKLLFHYYDKDFNNEADTPDNFQSRRPNTSFCFLDIRSPGLGDTAMYLCATSRGGSTDTQYFGPGTRLTVL.

In DNA, the CDR3 is TGTGCCAGCAGTACAGCCCCTAACTATGGCTACACCTTC. Its translation is CASSTAPNYGYTF. The chain employs TRBV27 and TRBJ1-2; D remains ambiguous. Germline V gene sequence: CDR1 MNHEY, CDR2 SMNVEV (reference sequence). V gave up 5 bases and J gave up 0 bases, with 7 bases separating them. This CDR3 has 13 amino acids.

The chain carries TRBV6-6 and TRBJ1-3, with 8 bases that match TRBD1. Germline loops: CDR1 MNHNY, CDR2 SVGAGI (reference sequence). The CDR3 spans 16 residues. Germline trimming cut 0 bases from V and 5 bases from J; bases unmatched to any gene: 6. The CDR3 DNA reads as TGTGCCAGCAGTTACTCAAGACAGGGGTCACGAAACACCATATATTTT. Translated: CASSYSRQGSRNTIYF.

The rearrangement uses TRBV5-6 and TRBJ1-3; 8 nucleotides agree with TRBD1. This CDR3 contains 15 residues. Trimming took 0 bases from V and 9 from J; bases not matched to a gene: 8. Germline V gene data show CDR1 as SGHDT and CDR2 as YYEEEE. The DNA of the CDR3 is TGTGCCAGCAGCTTGGGAGGACAGGGTACAGGCACCATATATTTT. It specifies CASSLGGQGTGTIYF. Complete variable domain (other parts from reference TRBV5-6 and TRBJ1-3): DAGVTQSPTHLIKTRGQQVTLRCSPKSGHDTVSWYQQALGQGPQFIFQYYEEEERQRGNFPDRFSGHQFPNYSSELNVNALLLGDSALYLCASSLGGQGTGTIYFGEGSWLTVV.

The chain uses TRBV5-6 and TRBJ2-7; D might be TRBD2 (5 bases). Trimming left V 2 bases short and J 0 bases short, with 6 bases between. The CDR3 is 13 amino acids. Per germline, CDR1 SGHDT and CDR2 YYEEEE. The CDR3 DNA sequence: TGTGCCAGCAGCTTAGCGGTCTCCTACGAGCAGTACTTC. Translated, it gives CASSLAVSYEQYF.

V and J are TRBV6-4 and TRBJ1-1; D remains unclear. Looked up from germline, CDR1 is MRHNA and CDR2 is SNTAGT. CDR3 length: 14 amino acids. Between the trimmed V and J ends, which lost 6 bases and 4 bases, there was a span of 15 bases. CDR3 sequence (DNA): TGTGCCAGCAGACGAGAGGAGGGAGGCACTGAAGCTTTCTTT. This gives the protein CASRREEGGTEAFF.

The gene calls are TRBV10-3 and TRBJ2-7; the D gene is possibly TRBD1 (6 bases). V lost 9 bases to trimming and J lost 2 bases, with 17 bases between them. The CDR3 spans 14 residues. Germline CDR1 and CDR2: ENHRY and SYGVKD. CDR3 DNA: TGTGCCATTTCACAGGGACCGAACACCTACGAGCAGTACTTC. Its translation is CAISQGPNTYEQYF.

The chain has TRBV27 and TRBJ2-2; a weak D match, TRBD2 (7 bases). The CDR3 spans 15 residues. With 2 bases removed from V and 5 bases from J, the gap between germline ends came to 12 bases. From germline, CDR1 is MNHEY and CDR2 SMNVEV (reference sequence). This CDR3 reads CASSLGGRGTGELFF. CDR3 in DNA: TGTGCCAGCAGTTTAGGAGGGAGGGGGACCGGGGAGCTGTTTTTT.

This sequence joins TRBV12-3 or TRBV12-4 and TRBJ1-2; maybe TRBD1 (5 bases). CDR3 length equals 12 residues. The germline V and J ends were trimmed by 3 bases and 7 bases, with 9 bases remaining between them. For the CDR3, the DNA is TGTGCCAGCAGTTTGGGAGGGGTTGGCTACACCTTC. Translation gives CASSLGGVGYTF.

The chain recombines TRBV9 with TRBJ2-2; D possibly corresponds to TRBD2 (5 bases). The CDR3 length is 15 residues. The ends were cut back, 1 base at V and 1 base at J, with 8 bases in the middle. Germline CDR1 SGDLS, CDR2 YYNGEE. CDR3 in amino acids: CASSVSGGNTGELFF. CDR3 in DNA: TGTGCCAGCAGCGTATCAGGAGGGAACACCGGGGAGCTGTTTTTT.

The chain employs TRBV7-9 and TRBJ1-1; no clear D. There are 13 residues in the CDR3. The V end was cut by 1 base, the J end by 4 bases, with 7 bases between. Germline loops: CDR1 SEHNR, CDR2 FQNEAQ (reference sequence). The CDR3 DNA reads TGTGCCAGCAGCTTAGAAGGGAGCACTGAAGCTTTCTTT. Translated, it gives CASSLEGSTEAFF.

This sequence joins TRBV7-6 and TRBJ1-1; D is ambiguous. The CDR3 is 15 residues long. Trimming pared 3 bases from V and 3 bases from J, leaving 14 bases between. Germline CDR1 is SGHVS and CDR2 is FNYEAQ. CDR3 in amino acids: CASSLGPLLDTEAFF. CDR3 in DNA: TGTGCCAGCAGCTTGGGCCCGTTGTTGGACACTGAAGCTTTCTTT.

V is TRBV9 and J is TRBJ2-1; 11 positions match TRBD2. J lost 4 bases, V lost 4 bases, and 7 bases had no gene match. The CDR3 loop spans 16 amino acids. Germline CDR1 and CDR2: SGDLS and YYNGEE. As DNA, the CDR3 is TGTGCCAGCAGCTTAAGTAGCGGGAGGGGTTACAATGAGCAGTTCTTC. It specifies CASSLSSGRGYNEQFF.

The V and J genes are TRBV7-2 and TRBJ1-2; tentative D call: TRBD1 (5 bases). This CDR3 region has 14 residues. Trimming removed 5 bases from V and 3 bases from J, with 13 bases in between. The V gene's germline CDR1 is SGHTA and CDR2 FQGNSA. CDR3 protein: CASSRGAEDYGYTF. Written as DNA, the CDR3 is TGTGCCAGCAGCCGCGGGGCGGAGGACTATGGCTACACCTTC.

The chain uses TRBV20-1 and TRBJ2-7; TRBD2 is a possible D gene (7 bases). Germline CDR1 DFQATT, CDR2 SNEGSKA (reference sequence). V dropped 6 bases and J dropped 5 bases, with 11 bases sitting between them. This CDR3 comprises 11 residues. CDR3 DNA sequence: TGCAGTGCAAGGGGGGGGAACGAGCAGTACTTC. This encodes CSARGGNEQYF.

The chain has TRBV28 and TRBJ2-1; 10 positions match TRBD2. CDR1 and CDR2 (germline): MDHEN, SYDVKM. CDR3 length: 16 residues. Losses at the gene ends were 5 bases for V and 5 bases for J; bases not matched to a gene: 9. CDR3 sequence: CASSRRSGRVDNEQFF. For the CDR3, the DNA is TGTGCCAGCAGTCGAAGAAGCGGGAGGGTTGACAATGAGCAGTTCTTC.

This clone was found once. CDR3 sequence reads: CAWSAQGDNSPLHF. CDR3 sequence (DNA): TGTGCCTGGAGTGCCCAGGGGGATAATTCACCCCTCCACTTT. The J gene is TRBJ1-6, the V gene TRBV30, with TRBD1 identical over 7 bases. Per germline, CDR1 GTSNPN and CDR2 SVGIG (reference sequence). V lost 1 base to trimming and J lost 5 bases; unmatched junction nucleotides: 2. The CDR3 is 14 amino acids.